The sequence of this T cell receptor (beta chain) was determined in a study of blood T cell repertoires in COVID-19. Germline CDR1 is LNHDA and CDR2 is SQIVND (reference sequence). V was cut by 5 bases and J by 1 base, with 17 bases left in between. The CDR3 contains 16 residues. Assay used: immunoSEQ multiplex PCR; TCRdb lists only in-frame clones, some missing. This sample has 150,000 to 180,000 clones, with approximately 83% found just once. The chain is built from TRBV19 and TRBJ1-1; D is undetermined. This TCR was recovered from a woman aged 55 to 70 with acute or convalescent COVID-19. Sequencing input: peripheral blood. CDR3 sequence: CASSAPGSPKNTEAFF. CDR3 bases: TGTGCCAGTAGTGCCCCGGGGAGTCCGAAGAACACTGAAGCTTTCTTT.